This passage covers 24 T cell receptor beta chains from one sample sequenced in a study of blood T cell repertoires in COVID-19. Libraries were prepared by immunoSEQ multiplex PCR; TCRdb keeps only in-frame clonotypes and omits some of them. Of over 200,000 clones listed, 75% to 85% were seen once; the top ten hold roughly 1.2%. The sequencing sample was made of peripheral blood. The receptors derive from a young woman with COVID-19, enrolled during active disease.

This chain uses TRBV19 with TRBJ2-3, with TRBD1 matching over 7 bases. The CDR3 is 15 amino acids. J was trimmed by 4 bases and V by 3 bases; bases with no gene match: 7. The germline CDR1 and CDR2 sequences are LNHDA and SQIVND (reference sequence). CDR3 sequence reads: CASSIQGVVADTQYF. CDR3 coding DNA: TGTGCCAGTAGTATTCAGGGGGTAGTAGCAGATACGCAGTATTTT.

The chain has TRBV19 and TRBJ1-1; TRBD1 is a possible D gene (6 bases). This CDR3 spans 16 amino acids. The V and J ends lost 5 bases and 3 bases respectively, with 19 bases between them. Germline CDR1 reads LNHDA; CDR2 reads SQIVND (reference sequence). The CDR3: CASSLRYRARDTEAFF. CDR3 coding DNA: TGTGCCAGTAGTCTACGATACAGGGCGCGGGACACTGAAGCTTTCTTT.

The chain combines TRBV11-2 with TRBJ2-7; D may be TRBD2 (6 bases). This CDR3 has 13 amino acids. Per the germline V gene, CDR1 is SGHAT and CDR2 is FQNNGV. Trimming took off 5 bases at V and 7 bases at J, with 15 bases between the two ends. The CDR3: CASSPMTRGEQYF. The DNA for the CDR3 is TGTGCCAGCAGCCCGATGACACGGGGGGAGCAGTACTTC.

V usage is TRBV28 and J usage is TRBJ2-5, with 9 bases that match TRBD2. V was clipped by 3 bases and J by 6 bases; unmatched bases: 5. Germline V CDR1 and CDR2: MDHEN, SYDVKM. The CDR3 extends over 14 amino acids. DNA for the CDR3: TGTGCCAGCAGTTTCGGGCTAGCGGGGAAGACCCAGTACTTC. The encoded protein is CASSFGLAGKTQYF.

CDR3 sequence: CASRLGQGNTEAFF. The CDR3 DNA reads as TGTGCCAGCAGACTTGGACAGGGGAACACTGAAGCTTTCTTT. The chain is built from TRBV27 and TRBJ1-1; TRBD1 matches 8 bases. This CDR3 spans 14 amino acids. The J segment lost 1 base and the V segment lost 6 bases, leaving 4 bases of the junction unmatched. Germline V gives CDR1 MNHEY, CDR2 SMNVEV (reference sequence).

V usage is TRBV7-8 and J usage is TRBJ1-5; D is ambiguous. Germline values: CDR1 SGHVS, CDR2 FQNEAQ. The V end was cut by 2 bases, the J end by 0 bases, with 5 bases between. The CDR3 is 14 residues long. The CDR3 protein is CASSLRDSNQPQHF. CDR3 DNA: TGTGCCAGCAGCTTACGGGATAGCAATCAGCCCCAGCATTTT.

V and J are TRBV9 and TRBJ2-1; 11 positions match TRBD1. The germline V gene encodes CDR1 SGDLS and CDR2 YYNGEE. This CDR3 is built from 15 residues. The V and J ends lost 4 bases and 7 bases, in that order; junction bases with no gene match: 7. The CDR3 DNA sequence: TGTGCCAGCAGCCCCTCGGACAGGGGGCGGAATGAGCAGTTCTTC. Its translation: CASSPSDRGRNEQFF.

CDR3 protein: CATSRDQRRPQETQYF. The CDR3 DNA reads as TGTGCCACCAGCAGAGATCAGCGGCGACCCCAAGAGACCCAGTACTTC. The chain has TRBV15 and TRBJ2-5, with D possibly matching TRBD2 (5 bases). V lost 0 bases, J lost 1 base, and 12 bases lay in between. Germline-derived CDR1 and CDR2 are LNHNV and YYDKDF (reference sequence). The CDR3 length is 16 residues.

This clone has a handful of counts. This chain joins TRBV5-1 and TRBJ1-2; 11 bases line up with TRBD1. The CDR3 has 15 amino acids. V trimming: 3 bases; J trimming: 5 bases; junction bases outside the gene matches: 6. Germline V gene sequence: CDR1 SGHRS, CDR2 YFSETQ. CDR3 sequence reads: CASSYSGTGGYGYTF. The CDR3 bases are TGCGCCAGCAGCTACTCCGGGACAGGGGGTTATGGCTACACCTTC.

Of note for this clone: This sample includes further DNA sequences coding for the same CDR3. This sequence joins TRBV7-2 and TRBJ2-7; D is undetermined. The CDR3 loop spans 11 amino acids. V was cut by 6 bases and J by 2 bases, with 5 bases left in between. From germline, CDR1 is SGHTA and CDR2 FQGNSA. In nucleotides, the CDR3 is TGTGCCAGCAGTTTTACCTACGAGCAGTACTTC. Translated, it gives CASSFTYEQYF.

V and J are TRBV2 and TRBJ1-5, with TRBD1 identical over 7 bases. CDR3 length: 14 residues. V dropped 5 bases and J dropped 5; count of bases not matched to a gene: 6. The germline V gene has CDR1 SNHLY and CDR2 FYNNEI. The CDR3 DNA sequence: TGTGCCAGCAGTAAGGGACAGTCACATCAGCCCCAGCATTTT. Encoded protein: CASSKGQSHQPQHF.

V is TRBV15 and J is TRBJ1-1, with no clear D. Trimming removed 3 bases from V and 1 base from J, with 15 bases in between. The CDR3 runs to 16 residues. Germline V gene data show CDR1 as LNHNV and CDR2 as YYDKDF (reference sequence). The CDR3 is CATSSSTSWRNTEAFF. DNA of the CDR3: TGTGCCACCAGCAGTTCAACAAGTTGGAGGAACACTGAAGCTTTCTTT.

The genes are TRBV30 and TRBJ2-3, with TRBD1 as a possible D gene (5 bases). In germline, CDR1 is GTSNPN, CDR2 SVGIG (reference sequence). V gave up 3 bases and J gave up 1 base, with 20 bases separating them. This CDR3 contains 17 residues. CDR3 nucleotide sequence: TGTGCCTGGAGCGACCCCGGTGGACAAGGAGGCACAGATACGCAGTATTTT. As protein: CAWSDPGGQGGTDTQYF.

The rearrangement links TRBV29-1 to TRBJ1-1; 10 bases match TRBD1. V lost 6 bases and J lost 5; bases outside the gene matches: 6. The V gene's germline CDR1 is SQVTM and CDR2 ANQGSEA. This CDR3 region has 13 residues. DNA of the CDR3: TGCAGCGTAAGACAGGGGGCGCGAACTGAAGCTTTCTTT. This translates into CSVRQGARTEAFF.

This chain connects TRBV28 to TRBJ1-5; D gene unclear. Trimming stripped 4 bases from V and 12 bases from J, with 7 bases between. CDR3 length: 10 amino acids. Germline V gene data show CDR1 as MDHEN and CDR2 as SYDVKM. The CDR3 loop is CASSSMSQHF. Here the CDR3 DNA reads TGTGCCAGCAGTTCTATGAGCCAGCATTTT.

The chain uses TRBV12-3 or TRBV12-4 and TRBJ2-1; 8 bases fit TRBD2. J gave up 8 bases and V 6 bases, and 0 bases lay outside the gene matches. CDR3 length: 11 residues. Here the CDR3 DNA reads TGTGCCAGCAGACTAGCGGATGAGCAGTTCTTC. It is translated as CASRLADEQFF.

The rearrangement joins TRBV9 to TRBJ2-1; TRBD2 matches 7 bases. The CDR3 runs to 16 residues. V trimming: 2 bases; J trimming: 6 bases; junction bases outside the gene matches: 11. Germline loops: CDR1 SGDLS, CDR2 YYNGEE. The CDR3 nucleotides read TGTGCCAGCAGCGTCCCACTCGCGGGAGTAGGCAATGAGCAGTTCTTC. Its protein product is CASSVPLAGVGNEQFF. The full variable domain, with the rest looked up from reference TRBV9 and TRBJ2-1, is DSGVTQTPKHLITATGQRVTLRCSPRSGDLSVYWYQQSLDQGLQFLIQYYNGEERAKGNILERFSAQQFPDLHSELNLSSLELGDSALYFCASSVPLAGVGNEQFFGPGTRLTVL.

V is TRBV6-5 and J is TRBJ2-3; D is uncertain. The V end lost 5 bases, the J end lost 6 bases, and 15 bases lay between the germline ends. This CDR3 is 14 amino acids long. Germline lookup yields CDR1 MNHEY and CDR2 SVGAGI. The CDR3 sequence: CASSLDYGSDTQYF. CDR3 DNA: TGTGCCAGCAGTCTAGATTACGGCTCGGATACGCAGTATTTT.

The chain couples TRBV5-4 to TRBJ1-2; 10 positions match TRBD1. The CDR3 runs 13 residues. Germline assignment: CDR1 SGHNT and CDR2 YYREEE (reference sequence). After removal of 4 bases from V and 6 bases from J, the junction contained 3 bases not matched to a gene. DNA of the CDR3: TGTGCCAGCAGCGGGACAGGGGATAATGGCTACACCTTC. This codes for CASSGTGDNGYTF. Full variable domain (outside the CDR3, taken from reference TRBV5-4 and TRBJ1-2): ETGVTQSPTHLIKTRGQQVTLRCSSQSGHNTVSWYQQALGQGPQFIFQYYREEENGRGNFPPRFSGLQFPNYSSELNVNALELDDSALYLCASSGTGDNGYTFGSGTRLTVV.

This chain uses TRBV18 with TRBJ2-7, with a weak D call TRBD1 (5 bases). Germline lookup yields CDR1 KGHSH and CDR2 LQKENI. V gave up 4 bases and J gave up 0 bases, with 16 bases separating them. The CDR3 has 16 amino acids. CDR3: CASSLLSTGISYEQYF. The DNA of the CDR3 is TGTGCCAGCTCACTACTATCTACAGGTATCTCCTACGAGCAGTACTTC.

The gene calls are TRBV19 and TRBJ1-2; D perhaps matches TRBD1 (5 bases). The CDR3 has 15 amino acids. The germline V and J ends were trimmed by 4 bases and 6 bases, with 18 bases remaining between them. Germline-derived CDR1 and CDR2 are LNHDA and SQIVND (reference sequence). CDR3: CASSKARRGEDGYTF. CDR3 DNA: TGTGCCAGTAGTAAGGCCCGAAGAGGGGAGGATGGCTACACCTTC.

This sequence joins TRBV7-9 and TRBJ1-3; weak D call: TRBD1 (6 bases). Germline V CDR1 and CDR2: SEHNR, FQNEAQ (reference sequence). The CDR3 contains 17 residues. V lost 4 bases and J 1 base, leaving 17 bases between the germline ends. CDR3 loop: CASSSQPLGQSGNTIYF. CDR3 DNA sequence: TGTGCCAGCAGCTCCCAACCCCTCGGACAGTCTGGAAACACCATATATTTT. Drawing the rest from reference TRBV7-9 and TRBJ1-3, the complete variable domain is DTGVSQNPRHKITKRGQNVTFRCDPISEHNRLYWYRQTLGQGPEFLTYFQNEAQLEKSRLLSDRFSAERPKGSFSTLEIQRTEQGDSAMYLCASSSQPLGQSGNTIYFGEGSWLTVV.

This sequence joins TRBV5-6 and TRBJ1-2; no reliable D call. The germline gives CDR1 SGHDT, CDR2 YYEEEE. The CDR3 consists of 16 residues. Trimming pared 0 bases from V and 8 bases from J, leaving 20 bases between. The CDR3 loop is CASSLARPRGRRGYTF. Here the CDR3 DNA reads TGTGCCAGCAGCTTGGCCCGACCTCGGGGAAGACGCGGCTACACCTTC.

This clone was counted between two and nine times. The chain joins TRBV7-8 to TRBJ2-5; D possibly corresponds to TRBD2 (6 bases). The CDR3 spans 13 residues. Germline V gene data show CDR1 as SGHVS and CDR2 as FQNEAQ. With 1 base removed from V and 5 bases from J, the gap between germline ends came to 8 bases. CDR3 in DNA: TGTGCCAGCAGCTTAGATCGGGGGGAGACCCAGTACTTC. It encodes CASSLDRGETQYF. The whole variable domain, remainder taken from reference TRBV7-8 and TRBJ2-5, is GAGVSQSPRYKVAKRGQDVALRCDPISGHVSLFWYQQALGQGPEFLTYFQNEAQLDKSGLPSDRFFAERPEGSVSTLKIQRTQQEDSAVYLCASSLDRGETQYFGPGTRLLVL.